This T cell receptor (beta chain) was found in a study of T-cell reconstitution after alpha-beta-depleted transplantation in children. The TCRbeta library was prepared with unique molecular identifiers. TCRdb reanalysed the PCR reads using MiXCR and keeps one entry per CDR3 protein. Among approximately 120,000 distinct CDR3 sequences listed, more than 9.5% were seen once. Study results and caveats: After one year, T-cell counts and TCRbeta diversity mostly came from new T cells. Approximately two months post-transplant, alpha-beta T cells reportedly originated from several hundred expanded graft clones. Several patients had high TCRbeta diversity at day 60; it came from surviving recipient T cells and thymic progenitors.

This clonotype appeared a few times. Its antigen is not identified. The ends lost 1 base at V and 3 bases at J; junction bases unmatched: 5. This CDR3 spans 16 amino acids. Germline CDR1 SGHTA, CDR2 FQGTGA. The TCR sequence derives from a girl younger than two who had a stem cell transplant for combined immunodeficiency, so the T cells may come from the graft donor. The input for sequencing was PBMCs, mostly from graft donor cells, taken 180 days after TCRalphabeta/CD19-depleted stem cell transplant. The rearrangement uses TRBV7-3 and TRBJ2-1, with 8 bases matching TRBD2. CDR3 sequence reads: CASSLIRAGGYNEQFF. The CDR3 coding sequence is TGTGCCAGCAGCTTAATTAGGGCGGGGGGCTACAATGAGCAGTTCTTC.